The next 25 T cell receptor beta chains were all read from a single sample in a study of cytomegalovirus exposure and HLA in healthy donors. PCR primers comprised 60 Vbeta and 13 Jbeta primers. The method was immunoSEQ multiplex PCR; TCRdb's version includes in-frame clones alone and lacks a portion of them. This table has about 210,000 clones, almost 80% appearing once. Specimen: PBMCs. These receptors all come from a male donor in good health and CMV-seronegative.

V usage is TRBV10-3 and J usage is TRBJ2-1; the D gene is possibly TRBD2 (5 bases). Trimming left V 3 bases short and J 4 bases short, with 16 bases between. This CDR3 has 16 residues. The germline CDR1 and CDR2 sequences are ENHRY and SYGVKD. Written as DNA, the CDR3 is TGTGCCATCAGTGAAGTATCGGAAAGCGGATACAATGAGCAGTTCTTC. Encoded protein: CAISEVSESGYNEQFF.

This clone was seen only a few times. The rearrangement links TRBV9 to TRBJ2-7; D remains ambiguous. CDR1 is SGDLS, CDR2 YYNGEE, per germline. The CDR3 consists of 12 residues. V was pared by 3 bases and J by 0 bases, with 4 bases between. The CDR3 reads CASSGSSYEQYF. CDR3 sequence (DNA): TGTGCCAGCAGCGGGAGCTCCTACGAGCAGTACTTC.

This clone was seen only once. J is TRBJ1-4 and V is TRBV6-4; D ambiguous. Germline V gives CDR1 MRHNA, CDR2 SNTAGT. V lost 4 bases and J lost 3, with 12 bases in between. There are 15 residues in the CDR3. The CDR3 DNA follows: TGTGCCAGCAGTGCTTACTACGGGGCTAATGAAAAACTGTTTTTT. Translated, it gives CASSAYYGANEKLFF.

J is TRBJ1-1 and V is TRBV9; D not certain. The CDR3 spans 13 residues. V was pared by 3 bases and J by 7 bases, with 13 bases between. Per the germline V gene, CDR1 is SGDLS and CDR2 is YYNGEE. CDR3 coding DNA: TGTGCCAGCAGCGAACAAGGAGGGCGTGAAGCTTTCTTT. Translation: CASSEQGGREAFF.

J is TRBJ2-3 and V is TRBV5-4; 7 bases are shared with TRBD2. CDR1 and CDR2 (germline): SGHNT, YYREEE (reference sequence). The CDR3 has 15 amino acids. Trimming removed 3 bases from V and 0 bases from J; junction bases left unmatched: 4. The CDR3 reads CASSSGGTSTDTQYF. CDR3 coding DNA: TGTGCCAGCAGCTCCGGGGGGACTAGCACAGATACGCAGTATTTT.

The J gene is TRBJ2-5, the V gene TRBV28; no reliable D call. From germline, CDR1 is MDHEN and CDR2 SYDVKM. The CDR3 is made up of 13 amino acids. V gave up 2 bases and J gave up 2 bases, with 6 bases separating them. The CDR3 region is CASSLSSQETQYF. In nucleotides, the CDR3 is TGTGCCAGCAGTTTAAGCTCGCAAGAGACCCAGTACTTC.

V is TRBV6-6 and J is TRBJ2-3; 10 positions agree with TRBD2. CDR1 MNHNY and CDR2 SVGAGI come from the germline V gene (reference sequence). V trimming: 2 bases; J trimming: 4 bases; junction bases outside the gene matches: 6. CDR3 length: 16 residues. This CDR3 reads CASSYGSSGGSDTQYF. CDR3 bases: TGTGCCAGCAGTTACGGGTCTAGCGGGGGATCAGATACGCAGTATTTT.

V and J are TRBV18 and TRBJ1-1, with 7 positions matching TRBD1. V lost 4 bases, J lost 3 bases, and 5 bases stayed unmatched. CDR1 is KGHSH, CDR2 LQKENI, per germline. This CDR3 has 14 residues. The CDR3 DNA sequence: TGTGCCAGCTCACGGGACAGAACCTACACTGAAGCTTTCTTT. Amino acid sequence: CASSRDRTYTEAFF.

CDR3 nucleotide sequence: TGTGCCAGCAGCTTATTTTCCGGGGGTAGGAGCACTGAAGCTTTCTTT. It codes for CASSLFSGGRSTEAFF. The rearrangement joins TRBV11-2 to TRBJ1-1; D is perhaps TRBD1 (5 bases). CDR1 is SGHAT and CDR2 is FQNNGV in the germline V gene. The CDR3 is 16 residues long. Trimming shortened V by 2 bases and J by 4 bases, and 17 bases separated the two germline ends.

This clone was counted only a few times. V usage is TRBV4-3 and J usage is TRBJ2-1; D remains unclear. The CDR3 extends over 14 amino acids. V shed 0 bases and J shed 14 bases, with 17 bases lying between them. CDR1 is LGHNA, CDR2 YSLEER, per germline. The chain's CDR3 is CASSQDPSLPSEFF. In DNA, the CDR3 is TGCGCCAGCAGCCAAGATCCTTCGCTACCGTCGGAGTTCTTC.

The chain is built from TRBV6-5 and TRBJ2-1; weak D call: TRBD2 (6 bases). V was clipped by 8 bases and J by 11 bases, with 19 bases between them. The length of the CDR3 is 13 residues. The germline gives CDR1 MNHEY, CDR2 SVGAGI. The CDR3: CASHAAGPWQQFF. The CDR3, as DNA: TGTGCCAGCCACGCGGCGGGGCCCTGGCAGCAGTTCTTC.

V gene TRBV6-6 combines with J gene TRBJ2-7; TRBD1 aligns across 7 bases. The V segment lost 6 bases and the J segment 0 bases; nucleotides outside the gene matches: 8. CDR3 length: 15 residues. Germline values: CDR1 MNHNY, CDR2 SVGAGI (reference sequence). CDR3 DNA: TGTGCCAGCAGCTCACGACAGGGTAGCTCCTACGAGCAGTACTTC. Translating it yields CASSSRQGSSYEQYF.

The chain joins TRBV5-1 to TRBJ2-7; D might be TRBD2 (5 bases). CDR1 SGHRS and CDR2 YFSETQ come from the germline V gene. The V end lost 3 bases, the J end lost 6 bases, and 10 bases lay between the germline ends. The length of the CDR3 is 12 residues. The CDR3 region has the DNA TGCGCCAGCAGCTCGGCGGGTGCCGAGCAGTACTTC. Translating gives CASSSAGAEQYF. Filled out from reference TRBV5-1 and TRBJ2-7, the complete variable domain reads KAGVTQTPRYLIKTRGQQVTLSCSPISGHRSVSWYQQTPGQGLQFLFEYFSETQRNKGNFPGRFSGRQFSNSRSEMNVSTLELGDSALYLCASSSAGAEQYFGPGTRLTVT.

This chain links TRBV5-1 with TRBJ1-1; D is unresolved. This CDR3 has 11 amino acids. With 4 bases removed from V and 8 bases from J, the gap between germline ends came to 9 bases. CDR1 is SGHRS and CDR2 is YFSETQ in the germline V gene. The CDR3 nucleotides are TGCGCCAGCAGCCAGGCCTCCGAAGCTTTCTTT. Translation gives CASSQASEAFF.

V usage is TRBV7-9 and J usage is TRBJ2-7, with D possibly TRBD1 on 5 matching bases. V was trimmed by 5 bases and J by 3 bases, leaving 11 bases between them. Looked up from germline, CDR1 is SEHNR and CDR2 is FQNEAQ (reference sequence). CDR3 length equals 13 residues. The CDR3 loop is CASSLTESYEQYF. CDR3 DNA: TGTGCCAGCAGCCTGACAGAGAGCTACGAGCAGTACTTC. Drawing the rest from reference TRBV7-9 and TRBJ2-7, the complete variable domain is DTGVSQNPRHKITKRGQNVTFRCDPISEHNRLYWYRQTLGQGPEFLTYFQNEAQLEKSRLLSDRFSAERPKGSFSTLEIQRTEQGDSAMYLCASSLTESYEQYFGPGTRLTVT.

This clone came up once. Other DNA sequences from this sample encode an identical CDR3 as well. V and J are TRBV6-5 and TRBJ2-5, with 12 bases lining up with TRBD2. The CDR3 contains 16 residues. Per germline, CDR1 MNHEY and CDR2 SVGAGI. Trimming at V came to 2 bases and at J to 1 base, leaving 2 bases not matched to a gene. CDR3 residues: CASSYGGLAGQETQYF. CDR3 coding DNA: TGTGCCAGCAGTTACGGGGGACTAGCGGGCCAAGAGACCCAGTACTTC.

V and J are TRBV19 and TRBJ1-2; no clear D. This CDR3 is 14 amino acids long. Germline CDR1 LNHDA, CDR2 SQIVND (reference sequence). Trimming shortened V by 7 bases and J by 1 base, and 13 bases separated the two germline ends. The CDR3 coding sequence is TGTGCCAGTACCACCCAGACTAGTAACTATGGCTACACCTTC. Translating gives CASTTQTSNYGYTF. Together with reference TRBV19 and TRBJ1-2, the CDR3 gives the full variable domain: DGGITQSPKYLFRKEGQNVTLSCEQNLNHDAMYWYRQDPGQGLRLIYYSQIVNDFQKGDIAEGYSVSREKKESFPLTVTSAQKNPTAFYLCASTTQTSNYGYTFGSGTRLTVV.

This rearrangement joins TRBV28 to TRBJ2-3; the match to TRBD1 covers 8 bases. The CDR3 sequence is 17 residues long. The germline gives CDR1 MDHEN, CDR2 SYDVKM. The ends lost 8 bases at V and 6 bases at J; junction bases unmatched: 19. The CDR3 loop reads CASLRSSTGGRLDTQYF. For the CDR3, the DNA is TGTGCCAGCTTAAGGTCTTCAACAGGGGGTCGTCTCGATACGCAGTATTTT. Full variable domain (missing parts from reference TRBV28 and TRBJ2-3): DVKVTQSSRYLVKRTGEKVFLECVQDMDHENMFWYRQDPGLGLRLIYFSYDVKMKEKGDIPEGYSVSREKKERFSLILESASTNQTSMYLCASLRSSTGGRLDTQYFGPGTRLTVL.

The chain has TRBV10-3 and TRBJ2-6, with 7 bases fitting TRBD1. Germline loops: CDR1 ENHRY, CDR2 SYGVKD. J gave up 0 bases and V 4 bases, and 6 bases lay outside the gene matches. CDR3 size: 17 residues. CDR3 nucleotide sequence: TGTGCCATCAGTGTGGACAGGAGCCCCTCTGGGGCCAACGTCCTGACTTTC. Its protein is CAISVDRSPSGANVLTF.

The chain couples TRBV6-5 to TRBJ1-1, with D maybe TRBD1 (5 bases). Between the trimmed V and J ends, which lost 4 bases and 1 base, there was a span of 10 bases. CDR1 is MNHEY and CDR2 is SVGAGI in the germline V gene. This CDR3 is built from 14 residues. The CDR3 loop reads CASSLGQGNTEAFF. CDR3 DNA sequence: TGTGCCAGCAGTTTGGGGCAGGGGAACACTGAAGCTTTCTTT.

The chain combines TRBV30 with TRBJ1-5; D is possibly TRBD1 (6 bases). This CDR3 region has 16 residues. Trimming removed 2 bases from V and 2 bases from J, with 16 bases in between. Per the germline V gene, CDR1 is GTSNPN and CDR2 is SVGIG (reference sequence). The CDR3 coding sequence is TGTGCCTGGAGTAGATCAGGGGTTGGCGGCAATCAGCCCCAGCATTTT. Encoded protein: CAWSRSGVGGNQPQHF.

The CDR3 DNA sequence: TGTGCCAGCAGTATCCCACGGGGTGATACGCAGTATTTT. Protein product: CASSIPRGDTQYF. The V call is TRBV27, the J call TRBJ2-3; D perhaps matches TRBD2 (5 bases). With 5 bases removed from V and 6 bases from J, the gap between germline ends came to 12 bases. Germline V gene data show CDR1 as MNHEY and CDR2 as SMNVEV (reference sequence). This CDR3 is 13 amino acids long.

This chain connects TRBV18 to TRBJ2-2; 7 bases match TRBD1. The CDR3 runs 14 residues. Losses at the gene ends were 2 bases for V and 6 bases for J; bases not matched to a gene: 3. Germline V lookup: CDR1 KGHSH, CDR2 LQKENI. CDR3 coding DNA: TGTGCCAGCTCACCAGCCGGGACAGCCGGGGAGCTGTTTTTT. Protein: CASSPAGTAGELFF.

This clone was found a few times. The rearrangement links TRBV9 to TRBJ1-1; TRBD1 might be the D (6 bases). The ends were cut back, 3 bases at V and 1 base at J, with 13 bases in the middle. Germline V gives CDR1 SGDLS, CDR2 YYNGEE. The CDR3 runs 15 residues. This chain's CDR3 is CASSGTGTQNTEAFF. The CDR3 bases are TGTGCCAGCAGCGGAACCGGGACACAGAACACTGAAGCTTTCTTT.

In DNA form, the CDR3 reads TGCGCCAGCAGCTGGGACAGTAATTCACCCCTCCACTTT. Translating it yields CASSWDSNSPLHF. This rearrangement joins TRBV5-1 to TRBJ1-6; 7 bases map to TRBD1. Germline CDR1 reads SGHRS; CDR2 reads YFSETQ. The V and J ends lost 3 bases and 6 bases, in that order; junction bases with no gene match: 0. This CDR3 has 13 residues.